This TCR beta chain was observed in a study of OX40 agonist ivuxolimab in advanced cancers. At the level of the study: Patients were treated with intravenous ivuxolimab, dosed at 0.01 to 10 mg/kg and infused every 2 weeks. Males comprised 70% to 90% of the group, whose mean age was 60 years (range 23 to 79). Study observations and caveats: Dose levels from 0.1 to 3.0 mg/kg saw CD4+ and CD8+ blood T cells expand clonally by week 6.

The sampling schedule covered blood at baseline, cycle 4 day 1, and cycle 7 day 1. Sequencing used immunoSEQ multiplex PCR; TCRdb keeps in-frame clones, though not all of them. The sample contains 60,000 or so clones, approximately 80% of which appear only once. About this clone: Its matching antigen is unknown.

Sequenced material: CD4+ or CD8+ T cells sorted from blood, taken in a trial of the OX40 agonist ivuxolimab. The receptor was isolated from an adult with an advanced solid tumor such as melanoma, head and neck, liver or kidney cancer.

Here the CDR3 reads CASSPVVHEQFF. CDR3 sequence (DNA): TGTGCCAGCAGCCCAGTAGTCCATGAGCAGTTCTTC. The chain has TRBV7-9 and TRBJ2-1; D unclear. V was pared by 5 bases and J by 8 bases, with 10 bases between. This CDR3 region has 12 residues. In germline, CDR1 is SEHNR, CDR2 FQNEAQ (reference sequence).